This T cell receptor (beta chain) was captured by sequencing in a study of blood T cell repertoires in COVID-19. Study context: Some COVID-19 samples were acute and others convalescent; all came from the United States, Italy and Spain. The cDNA or gDNA used as material had been derived from T cells, B-cell-depleted T cells, or PBMCs.

Authors' processing steps: The assay estimated nucleated cells by amplifying reference gene primers. The repertoire was sequenced with immunoSEQ multiplex PCR; TCRdb's copy has only in-frame clones and lacks some. V and J calls and clone size are as listed in that table; D and trimming were resolved from the DNA. The sample shows under 300,000 clones, around 90% of them seen only once. Cohort allocation depended upon clinical history that participants reported. Trimming at V came to 6 bases and at J to 2 bases, leaving 9 bases not matched to a gene. Looked up from germline, CDR1 is SNHLY and CDR2 is FYNNEI. The CDR3 sequence is 15 residues long.

The TCR comes from a woman in her thirties or forties with acute COVID-19. The rearrangement joins TRBV2 to TRBJ2-5, with 7 bases matching TRBD2. The specimen was PBMCs or T cells enriched from blood (not recorded which). CDR3 amino acids: CASRGGRAEQETQYF. The CDR3 DNA reads as TGTGCCAGCAGGGGGGGGAGAGCGGAGCAAGAGACCCAGTACTTC. Full variable domain (rest looked up from reference TRBV2 and TRBJ2-5): EPEVTQTPSHQVTQMGQEVILRCVPISNHLYFYWYRQILGQKVEFLVSFYNNEISEKSEIFDDQFSVERPDGSNFTLKIRSTKLEDSAMYFCASRGGRAEQETQYFGPGTRLLVL.